This T cell receptor (beta chain) stems from a study of CD8+ T cells in alopecia areata. Looking at the study overall: The investigators scored severity in treated patients by the percentage of affected scalp area.

Germline V lookup: CDR1 MNHNY, CDR2 SVGAGI (reference sequence). Trimming at V came to 0 bases and at J to 3 bases, leaving 0 bases not matched to a gene. This CDR3 has 14 amino acids. Once RNA had been extracted, it was reverse transcribed into cDNA to act as the sequencing template. Sequenced by immunoSEQ multiplex PCR; TCRdb stores in-frame clones only, minus some. This sample has 190,000 or so clones, with around 50% found just once. The sample's treatment: oral pan-JAK inhibitor, 5-10 mg twice daily. The receptor's source is a human donor with alopecia areata. The chain joins TRBV6-6 to TRBJ2-7, with TRBD1 matching over 9 bases. This sample comprised CD8+ T cells sorted from blood, obtained at week 24, from a patient treated with tofacitinib. Here the CDR3 reads CASSYSTGGYEQYF. CDR3 in DNA: TGTGCCAGCAGTTACTCGACAGGGGGCTACGAGCAGTACTTC.